These 5 T cell receptor beta chains originate from one sample sequenced in a study of response to subunit inactivated influenza vaccine. TCRdb analysed the RT-PCR reads with MiXCR anew, one entry per CDR3 protein. The data hold 500,000 to 650,000 distinct CDR3 sequences, with around 8% observed a single time. Material: PBMCs from blood, obtained around 25 months after vaccination. The receptors were sampled from a man aged 50 to 69 who received an inactivated influenza vaccine.

The V call is TRBV4-3, the J call TRBJ1-5, with a tentative D call TRBD1 (5 bases). CDR3 length: 16 amino acids. CDR1 LGHNA and CDR2 YSLEER come from the germline V gene. Between the trimmed V and J ends, which lost 0 bases and 6 bases, there was a span of 15 bases. The CDR3, as DNA: TGCGCCAGCAGCCAAGATTGGCAGGGCTGGAGTCAGCCCCAGCATTTT. It codes for CASSQDWQGWSQPQHF.

The chain links TRBV6-2 or TRBV6-3 to TRBJ2-3, with 7 bases fitting TRBD1. V trimming: 6 bases; J trimming: 2 bases; junction bases outside the gene matches: 5. The CDR3 spans 14 residues. The germline CDR1 and CDR2 sequences are MNHEY and SVGEGT. CDR3 coding DNA: TGTGCCAGCAGAATACAGGGGTACACAGATACGCAGTATTTT. This translates into CASRIQGYTDTQYF.

The chain couples TRBV3-1 to TRBJ1-1; D unclear. V shed 1 base and J shed 4 bases, with 10 bases lying between them. CDR1 and CDR2 (germline): LGHDT, YNNKEL (reference sequence). This CDR3 is built from 14 residues. The CDR3: CASSQGQLPTEAFF. The CDR3, as DNA: TGTGCCAGCAGCCAAGGGCAGCTACCCACTGAAGCTTTCTTT. Looking up the rest from reference TRBV3-1 and TRBJ1-1 gives the full variable domain: DTAVSQTPKYLVTQMGNDKSIKCEQNLGHDTMYWYKQDSKKFLKIMFSYNNKELIINETVPNRFSPKSPDKAHLNLHINSLELGDSAVYFCASSQGQLPTEAFFGQGTRLTVV.

This clonotype came up many times. At one boundary the junction diverges from the germline segment, which might be a read error. The rearrangement joins TRBV12-3 or TRBV12-4 to TRBJ2-5; 9 bases line up with TRBD1. CDR3 size: 14 residues. The CDR3 bases are TGCGCCAGCAGCTTGGGACAGGGTCGGGAGACCCAGTACTTC. This encodes CASSLGQGRETQYF.

The CDR3 coding sequence is TGTGCCAGCAGCGGACTAGTTTACGAGCAGTACTTC. This codes for CASSGLVYEQYF. V usage is TRBV28 and J usage is TRBJ2-7; 7 bases map to TRBD2. The V and J ends lost 6 bases and 4 bases, in that order; junction bases with no gene match: 3. Germline V CDR1 and CDR2: MDHEN, SYDVKM. This CDR3 comprises 12 residues.